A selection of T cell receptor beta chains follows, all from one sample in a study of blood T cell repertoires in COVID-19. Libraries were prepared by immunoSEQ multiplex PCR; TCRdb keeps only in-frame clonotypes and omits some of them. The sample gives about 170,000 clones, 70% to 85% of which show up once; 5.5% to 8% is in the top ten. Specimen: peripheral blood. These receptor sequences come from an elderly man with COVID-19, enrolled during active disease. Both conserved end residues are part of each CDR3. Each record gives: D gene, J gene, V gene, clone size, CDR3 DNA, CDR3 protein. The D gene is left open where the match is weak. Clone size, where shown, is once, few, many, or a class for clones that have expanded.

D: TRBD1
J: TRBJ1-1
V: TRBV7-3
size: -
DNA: TGTGCCAGCAGCCGGACAGGGGACACTGAAGCTTTCTTT
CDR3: CASSRTGDTEAFF

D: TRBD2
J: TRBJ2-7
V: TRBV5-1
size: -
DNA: TGCGCCAGCAGCCCGGCGCCTGCGGGGGGTTTAAGTGATGAGCAGTACTTC
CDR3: CASSPAPAGGLSDEQYF

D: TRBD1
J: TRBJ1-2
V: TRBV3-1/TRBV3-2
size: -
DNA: TGTGCCAGCAACCAAGGGGCAGGGGGCAACTATGGCTACACCTTC
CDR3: CASNQGAGGNYGYTF

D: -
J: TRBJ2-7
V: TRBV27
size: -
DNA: TGTGCCAGCAGTCGACAAACCCCCGCAGGGTACGAGCAGTACTTC
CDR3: CASSRQTPAGYEQYF

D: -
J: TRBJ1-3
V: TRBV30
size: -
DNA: TGTGCCTGGAGTGGGGGCGCACGGAGAAACACCATATATTTT
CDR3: CAWSGGARRNTIYF

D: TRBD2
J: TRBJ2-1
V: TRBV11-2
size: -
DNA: TGTGCCAGCAGCTTAGAGGCGGGGGGGCCCGGTGAGCAGTTCTTC
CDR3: CASSLEAGGPGEQFF

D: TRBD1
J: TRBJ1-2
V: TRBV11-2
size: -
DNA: TGTGCCAGCAGCTTAGGAAGGGACAGGGGAAGTGGCTACACCTTC
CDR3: CASSLGRDRGSGYTF

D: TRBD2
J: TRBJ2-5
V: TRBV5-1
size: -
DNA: TGCGCCAGCAGCTTGGAGTGGGAGGGAGAGACCCAGTACTTC
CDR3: CASSLEWEGETQYF

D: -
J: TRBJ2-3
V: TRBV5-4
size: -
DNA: TGTGCCAGCAGCTCCAGGGAGGCCACAGATACGCAGTATTTT
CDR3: CASSSREATDTQYF

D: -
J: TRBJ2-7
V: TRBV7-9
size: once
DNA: TGTGCCAGCAGCTTAAAATCTAGCTACGAGCAGTACTTC
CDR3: CASSLKSSYEQYF

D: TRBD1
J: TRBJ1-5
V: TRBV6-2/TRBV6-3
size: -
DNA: TGTGCCAGCAGCCGACGACAGGGTGGGCAGCCCCAGCATTTT
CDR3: CASSRRQGGQPQHF

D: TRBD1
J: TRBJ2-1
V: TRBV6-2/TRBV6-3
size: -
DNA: TGTGCCAGCAGTTGGAACAGGGGGCCATACAATGAGCAGTTCTTC
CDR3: CASSWNRGPYNEQFF

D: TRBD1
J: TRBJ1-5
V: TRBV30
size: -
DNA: TGTGCCTGGAGTGGAGGACAGGGCCCGGGGGGCAATCAGCCCCAGCATTTT
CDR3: CAWSGGQGPGGNQPQHF

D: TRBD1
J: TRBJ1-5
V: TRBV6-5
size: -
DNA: TGTGCCAGCACCCCCGGGACAGGGGATCAACCCCAGCATTTT
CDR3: CASTPGTGDQPQHF

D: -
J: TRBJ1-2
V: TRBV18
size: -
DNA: TGTGCCAGCTCACCGGCGGGGAACTATGGCTACACCTTC
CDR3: CASSPAGNYGYTF

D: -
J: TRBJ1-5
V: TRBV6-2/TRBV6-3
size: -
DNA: TGTGCCAGCAGTTACGGGCCAGGACTTAGCAATCAGCCCCAGCATTTT
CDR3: CASSYGPGLSNQPQHF

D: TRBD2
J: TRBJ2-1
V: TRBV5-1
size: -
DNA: TGCGCCAGCAGCCTGTCGGGGACTAGCGGGGTCAGTGAGCAGTTCTTC
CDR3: CASSLSGTSGVSEQFF

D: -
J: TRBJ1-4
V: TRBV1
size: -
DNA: TGCACCAGCAGCCTTACAGGGTTTGAAAAACTGTTTTTT
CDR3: CTSSLTGFEKLFF

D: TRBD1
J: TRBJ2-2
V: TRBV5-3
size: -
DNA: TGTGCCAGAAGCTACTACAGGGGGCAAAAGAACACCGGGGAGCTGTTTTTT
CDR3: CARSYYRGQKNTGELFF

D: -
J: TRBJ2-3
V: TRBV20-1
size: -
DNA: TGCAGTGCTGCAAGGGAGGATACGCAGTATTTT
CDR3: CSAAREDTQYF

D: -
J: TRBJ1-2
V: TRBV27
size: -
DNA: TGTGCCAGCAGTTCTACCAATCATGGCTACACCTTC
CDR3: CASSSTNHGYTF

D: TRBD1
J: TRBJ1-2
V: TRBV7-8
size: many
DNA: TGTGCCAGCAGCTTAGCTCCGAGACAGGGCGGCGGCTACACCTTC
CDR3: CASSLAPRQGGGYTF